These 4 T cell receptor beta chains share one sample of origin, sequenced in a study of PD-1 blockade in classical Hodgkin lymphoma. Measured with immunoSEQ multiplex PCR; TCRdb has only the in-frame clones, and not every one. Of roughly 31,000 clones in the sample, around 70% were seen once. The patients all showed relapse after autologous stem cell transplantation, while their brentuximab vedotin exposure varied. This specimen was peripheral blood mononuclear cells (PBMCs), taken before the second cycle of nivolumab. Receptors originate from a human donor with classical Hodgkin lymphoma.

This chain uses TRBV7-8 with TRBJ2-5, with 11 bases aligning to TRBD2. The germline CDR1 and CDR2 sequences are SGHVS and FQNEAQ. Trimming at V came to 1 base and at J to 2 bases, leaving 0 bases not matched to a gene. This CDR3 is 15 amino acids long. In DNA form, the CDR3 reads TGTGCCAGCAGCTTAGGACTAGCGGGGCAAGAGACCCAGTACTTC. This translates into CASSLGLAGQETQYF.

The rearrangement links TRBV6-6 to TRBJ2-1, with D unresolved. V lost 0 bases and J 4 bases, leaving 10 bases between the germline ends. Germline V gene lookup returns CDR1 MNHNY and CDR2 SVGAGI (reference sequence). The CDR3 is 15 residues long. CDR3 residues: CASSYSMGGYNEQFF. The CDR3, as DNA: TGTGCCAGCAGTTACTCAATGGGTGGGTACAATGAGCAGTTCTTC.

V and J are TRBV7-6 and TRBJ2-7, with 7 bases aligning to TRBD1. The CDR3 loop spans 14 amino acids. Trimming took 5 bases from V and 5 from J; bases not matched to a gene: 9. From germline, CDR1 is SGHVS and CDR2 FNYEAQ. The CDR3 bases are TGTGCCAGCAGCACCCGGACAGGAGTCGACGAGCAGTACTTC. It yields the protein CASSTRTGVDEQYF.

The chain employs TRBV11-2 and TRBJ2-1, with 8 bases matching TRBD2. Trimming at V came to 6 bases and at J to 8 bases, leaving 15 bases not matched to a gene. The germline V gene has CDR1 SGHAT and CDR2 FQNNGV. This CDR3 has 16 residues. The CDR3 bases are TGTGCCAGCAGGCCTATCTCGGGACTAGTGGAGGATGAGCAGTTCTTC. Its protein is CASRPISGLVEDEQFF.